Presented here are 9 T cell receptor beta chains from one specimen sequenced in a study of T cell responses to AZD1222 COVID-19 vaccine. Produced via immunoSEQ multiplex PCR; TCRdb's table is partial and in-frame only. This sample carries 120,000 to 150,000 clones, approximately 89% of them seen once, and the ten largest clones take about 15%. The specimen was peripheral blood, collected on day 0 of AZD1222 vaccination. The source of these receptors is an adult in good health.

The chain combines TRBV20-1 with TRBJ2-7; D might be TRBD2 (6 bases). This CDR3 region has 14 residues. Trimming pared 3 bases from V and 0 bases from J, leaving 12 bases between. CDR1 and CDR2 (germline): DFQATT, SNEGSKA (reference sequence). In DNA form, the CDR3 reads TGCAGTGCTAGTTTTGGGGGGAGCTCCTACGAGCAGTACTTC. This codes for CSASFGGSSYEQYF.

The chain employs TRBV18 and TRBJ2-7; D is perhaps TRBD1 (5 bases). Germline CDR1 reads KGHSH; CDR2 reads LQKENI. The CDR3 loop spans 12 amino acids. Trimming removed 2 bases from V and 5 bases from J, with 7 bases in between. The CDR3 region is CASSPSRDEQYF. For the CDR3, the DNA is TGTGCCAGCTCACCATCCAGGGACGAGCAGTACTTC.

The chain uses TRBV2 and TRBJ2-5; the D gene is possibly TRBD1 (5 bases). The V gene lost 2 bases and the J gene lost 1 base, with 11 bases spanning the gap. The germline V gene has CDR1 SNHLY and CDR2 FYNNEI. This CDR3 region has 15 residues. This chain's CDR3 is CASSERGSSQETQYF. The CDR3, as DNA: TGTGCCAGCAGTGAAAGGGGCTCCTCCCAAGAGACCCAGTACTTC. Full variable domain (missing parts from reference TRBV2 and TRBJ2-5): EPEVTQTPSHQVTQMGQEVILRCVPISNHLYFYWYRQILGQKVEFLVSFYNNEISEKSEIFDDQFSVERPDGSNFTLKIRSTKLEDSAMYFCASSERGSSQETQYFGPGTRLLVL.

CDR3 nucleotides: TGTGCCAGCAGTGTTGGGGGTCCTGGAAACACCATATATTTT. This translates into CASSVGGPGNTIYF. This chain links TRBV25-1 with TRBJ1-3; D may be TRBD1 (5 bases). Germline-derived CDR1 and CDR2 are MGHDK and SYGVNS. V lost 4 bases and J 2 bases, leaving 9 bases between the germline ends. The CDR3 consists of 14 residues. Combining the CDR3 with reference TRBV25-1 and TRBJ1-3 gives the whole variable domain EADIYQTPRYLVIGTGKKITLECSQTMGHDKMYWYQQDPGMELHLIHYSYGVNSTEKGDLSSESTVSRIRTEHFPLTLESARPSHTSQYLCASSVGGPGNTIYFGEGSWLTVV.

V is TRBV3-1 (or the pseudogene TRBV3-2) and J is TRBJ2-7, with a tentative D call TRBD1 (5 bases). Germline V gene lookup returns CDR1 LGHDT and CDR2 YNNKEL (reference sequence). Trimming left V 1 base short and J 5 bases short, with 18 bases between. The CDR3 runs to 16 residues. The DNA of the CDR3 is TGTGCCAGCAGCCAAGCGTCTTCCAGGGTCGACAACGAGCAGTACTTC. This sequence encodes CASSQASSRVDNEQYF.

In this sample, this clone turned up a few times. The J gene is TRBJ2-7, the V gene TRBV2, with D uncertain. This CDR3 comprises 12 residues. V was cut by 6 bases and J by 7 bases, with 13 bases left in between. Germline-derived CDR1 and CDR2 are SNHLY and FYNNEI. The CDR3 nucleotides read TGTGCCAGCAGGGCCGACCCCAAGGAGCAGTACTTC. Its translation is CASRADPKEQYF.

This chain links TRBV29-1 with TRBJ1-3; D call uncertain. Trimming stripped 3 bases from V and 0 bases from J, with 9 bases between. Germline V gene sequence: CDR1 SQVTM, CDR2 ANQGSEA. The length of the CDR3 is 14 residues. CDR3 in amino acids: CSVEARTSGNTIYF. The CDR3 region has the DNA TGCAGCGTTGAGGCCAGGACCTCTGGAAACACCATATATTTT.

The gene calls are TRBV9 and TRBJ2-5; 8 nucleotides match TRBD1. V lost 4 bases to trimming and J lost 5 bases; unmatched junction nucleotides: 10. CDR1 is SGDLS, CDR2 YYNGEE, per germline. The CDR3 has 15 amino acids. CDR3 coding DNA: TGTGCCAGCAGCTTTGGACAGGGTTTATTGGAGACCCAGTACTTC. It specifies CASSFGQGLLETQYF.

This chain connects TRBV7-2 to TRBJ2-7, with 7 bases lining up with TRBD1. CDR1 is SGHTA, CDR2 FQGNSA, per germline. There are 15 residues in the CDR3. The ends lost 5 bases at V and 2 bases at J; junction bases unmatched: 9. CDR3 sequence (DNA): TGTGCCAGCAGCCCCCGCTCGGGACAGCCCTACGAGCAGTACTTC. It is translated as CASSPRSGQPYEQYF.